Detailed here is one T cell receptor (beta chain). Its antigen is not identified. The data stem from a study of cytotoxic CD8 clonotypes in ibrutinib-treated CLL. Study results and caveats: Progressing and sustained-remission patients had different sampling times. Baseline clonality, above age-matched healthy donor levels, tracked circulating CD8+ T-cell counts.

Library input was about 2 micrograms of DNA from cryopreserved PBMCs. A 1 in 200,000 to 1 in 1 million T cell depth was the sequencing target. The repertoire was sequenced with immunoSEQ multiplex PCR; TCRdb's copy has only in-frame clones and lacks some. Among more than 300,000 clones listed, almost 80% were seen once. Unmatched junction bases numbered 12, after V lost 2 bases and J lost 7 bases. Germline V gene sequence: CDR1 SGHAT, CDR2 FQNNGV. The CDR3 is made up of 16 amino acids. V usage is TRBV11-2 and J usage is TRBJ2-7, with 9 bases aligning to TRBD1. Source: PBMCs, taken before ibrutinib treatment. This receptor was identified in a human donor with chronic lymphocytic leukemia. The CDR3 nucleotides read TGTGCCAGCAGCTTAATCGGAGGAACAGGGGGCTGGGAGCAGTACTTC. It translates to CASSLIGGTGGWEQYF.